This T cell receptor beta chain comes out of a study of radiation and T cells in renal cell carcinoma. The time point here: blood 2 weeks post-SBRT. Sample treatment: 15 Gy SBRT to primary tumor, nephrectomy 4 weeks later. The table came from immunoSEQ multiplex PCR; TCRdb's copy has only in-frame clones and leaves some out. The data show about 130,000 clones, 75% to 90% seen once. Germline V gene lookup returns CDR1 MNHEY and CDR2 SVGAGI. V was pared by 2 bases and J by 3 bases, with 4 bases of the junction left unmatched. CDR3 length: 14 amino acids. This clonotype was obtained from a woman aged 60 to 75 with renal cell carcinoma. V and J are TRBV6-5 and TRBJ2-7; 7 nucleotides line up with TRBD2. The specimen was blood, collected from a patient whose treatment included radiotherapy and nephrectomy. The CDR3 DNA reads as TGTGCCAGCAGTTACGGCGGGAGAGGCTACGAGCAGTACTTC. As protein: CASSYGGRGYEQYF.